One sample yielded the 30 T cell receptor beta chains listed below, sequenced in a study of PD-1 blockade in classical Hodgkin lymphoma. Assay: immunoSEQ multiplex PCR; the TCRdb copy retains only in-frame clones and omits some. This sample yields tens of thousands of clones, of which roughly 82% are seen a single time; about 18% belongs to the top ten. Time point: cycle 4 day 1 (C4D1), after 6 weeks of nivolumab. Each patient's relapse followed autologous stem cell transplantation, and brentuximab vedotin exposure varied. The sample consisted of peripheral blood mononuclear cells (PBMCs), taken before the fourth cycle of nivolumab. All receptors come from a human donor with classical Hodgkin lymphoma.

This rearrangement joins TRBV14 to TRBJ1-1, with D unresolved. Germline V gene data show CDR1 as SGHDN and CDR2 as FVKESK. The CDR3 is 16 residues long. Between the trimmed V and J ends, which lost 4 bases and 0 bases, there was a span of 15 bases. CDR3 residues: CASSPNTGFMNTEAFF. CDR3 bases: TGTGCCAGCAGCCCCAATACGGGATTCATGAACACTGAAGCTTTCTTT. Full variable domain (missing parts from reference TRBV14 and TRBJ1-1): EAGVTQFPSHSVIEKGQTVTLRCDPISGHDNLYWYRRVMGKEIKFLLHFVKESKQDESGMPNNRFLAERTGGTYSTLKVQPAELEDSGVYFCASSPNTGFMNTEAFFGQGTRLTVV.

The rearrangement links TRBV5-1 to TRBJ1-4, with D unresolved. Germline CDR1 is SGHRS and CDR2 is YFSETQ. Trimming removed 0 bases at V and 4 bases at J, with 10 bases between. The length of the CDR3 is 15 residues. CDR3 loop: CASSLADGLNEKLFF. The DNA of the CDR3 is TGCGCCAGCAGCTTGGCCGACGGACTTAATGAAAAACTGTTTTTT. Complete variable domain (other parts from reference TRBV5-1 and TRBJ1-4): KAGVTQTPRYLIKTRGQQVTLSCSPISGHRSVSWYQQTPGQGLQFLFEYFSETQRNKGNFPGRFSGRQFSNSRSEMNVSTLELGDSALYLCASSLADGLNEKLFFGSGTQLSVL.

The table lists this clone with a few counts. The rearrangement joins TRBV25-1 to TRBJ2-2, with a possible D match to TRBD2 (6 bases). Germline V gene lookup returns CDR1 MGHDK and CDR2 SYGVNS. V dropped 2 bases and J dropped 8 bases, with 21 bases sitting between them. CDR3 size: 17 residues. The CDR3 DNA is TGTGCCAGCAGTGAACGCTCCGGGAGCCCACGGCCGGGGGAGCTGTTTTTT. It codes for CASSERSGSPRPGELFF.

As to this clone: In the same sample, other DNA sequences code for this CDR3. V is TRBV27 and J is TRBJ2-7; the D gene is possibly TRBD1 (5 bases). This CDR3 is built from 16 residues. Trimming left V 6 bases short and J 3 bases short, with 21 bases between. The V gene's germline CDR1 is MNHEY and CDR2 SMNVEV (reference sequence). The DNA of the CDR3 is TGTGCCAGCAGCCCAGGCCGGTTTCAGGGAATCTACGAGCAGTACTTC. Amino acid sequence: CASSPGRFQGIYEQYF.

This chain joins TRBV9 and TRBJ1-6, with D possibly being TRBD1 (6 bases). V lost 4 bases to trimming and J lost 6 bases, with 23 bases between them. The CDR3 runs 18 residues. CDR1 is SGDLS and CDR2 is YYNGEE in the germline V gene. CDR3 coding DNA: TGTGCCAGCAGCACACCATCCCTGGGGGCACTGACTAATTCACCCCTCCACTTT. Its protein product is CASSTPSLGALTNSPLHF. The full variable domain, completed using reference TRBV9 and TRBJ1-6, is DSGVTQTPKHLITATGQRVTLRCSPRSGDLSVYWYQQSLDQGLQFLIQYYNGEERAKGNILERFSAQQFPDLHSELNLSSLELGDSALYFCASSTPSLGALTNSPLHFGNGTRLTVT.

The sample holds one count of this clone. In nucleotides, the CDR3 is TGCAGCGTTGGACAGGTCGAATATGGCTACACCTTC. This codes for CSVGQVEYGYTF. The chain joins TRBV29-1 to TRBJ1-2; a weak D match, TRBD1 (6 bases). The CDR3 runs to 12 residues. In germline, CDR1 is SQVTM, CDR2 ANQGSEA. The V gene lost 4 bases and the J gene lost 5 bases, with 11 bases spanning the gap.

The V call is TRBV6-1, the J call TRBJ1-2; 9 nucleotides line up with TRBD1. The CDR3 is made up of 14 amino acids. Germline V lookup: CDR1 MNHNS, CDR2 SASEGT. The junction had 8 bases not matched to a gene; V was cut back by 5 bases and J by 7 bases. The CDR3 is CASSSGQGKVGYTF. In DNA, the CDR3 is TGTGCCAGCAGTTCAGGACAGGGGAAGGTTGGCTACACCTTC.

The rearrangement uses TRBV7-2 and TRBJ1-2, with D uncertain. This CDR3 region has 12 residues. Trimming cost V 5 bases and J 6 bases, with 10 bases left between them. Germline V gene lookup returns CDR1 SGHTA and CDR2 FQGNSA. This CDR3 is CASSPGEHGYTF. DNA for the CDR3: TGTGCCAGCAGCCCTGGGGAACATGGCTACACCTTC. The variable domain in full, completed from reference TRBV7-2 and TRBJ1-2, reads GAGVSQSPSNKVTEKGKDVELRCDPISGHTALYWYRQSLGQGLEFLIYFQGNSAPDKSGLPSDRFSAERTGGSVSTLTIQRTQQEDSAVYLCASSPGEHGYTFGSGTRLTVV.

The chain combines TRBV5-6 with TRBJ1-1; 7 positions agree with TRBD1. Trimming at V came to 1 base and at J to 8 bases, leaving 5 bases not matched to a gene. From germline, CDR1 is SGHDT and CDR2 YYEEEE. This CDR3 is built from 13 residues. In DNA, the CDR3 is TGTGCCAGCAGCTTGTTCCGACAGGGCGAAGCTTTCTTT. It is translated as CASSLFRQGEAFF.

The chain is built from TRBV6-1 and TRBJ2-3; the D gene is possibly TRBD2 (6 bases). Germline CDR1 is MNHNS and CDR2 is SASEGT. The germline V and J ends were trimmed by 5 bases and 2 bases, with 14 bases remaining between them. The length of the CDR3 is 15 residues. CDR3 in DNA: TGTGCCAGCAGTTTTCCTAGCGAGATCACAGATACGCAGTATTTT. Its protein product is CASSFPSEITDTQYF.

The chain recombines TRBV7-3 with TRBJ2-3; a possible D gene is TRBD2 (7 bases). This CDR3 is built from 18 residues. CDR1 SGHTA and CDR2 FQGTGA come from the germline V gene. V lost 4 bases and J 1 base, leaving 21 bases between the germline ends. The CDR3 DNA follows: TGTGCCAGCAGCTCTCAAGGGGGGGGGCCCCCCGGCACAGATACGCAGTATTTT. This translates into CASSSQGGGPPGTDTQYF.

The chain joins TRBV4-3 to TRBJ2-5, with TRBD2 as a possible D gene (6 bases). The CDR3 has 17 amino acids. Germline CDR1 LGHNA, CDR2 YSLEER. V was clipped by 0 bases and J by 0 bases, with 14 bases between them. For the CDR3, the DNA is TGCGCCAGCAGCCAAGATTATCGAGGGAGGTACCAAGAGACCCAGTACTTC. This gives the protein CASSQDYRGRYQETQYF.

V is TRBV18 and J is TRBJ1-2; 9 bases match TRBD1. From germline, CDR1 is KGHSH and CDR2 LQKENI. Trimming took 4 bases from V and 5 from J; bases not matched to a gene: 2. The CDR3 extends over 13 amino acids. CDR3 region: CASSRTGEYGYTF. DNA of the CDR3: TGTGCCAGCTCACGGACAGGGGAATATGGCTACACCTTC.

This clone appeared once. This chain uses TRBV6-1 with TRBJ1-2, with a possible D match to TRBD1 (6 bases). This CDR3 comprises 13 residues. V lost 5 bases and J 8 bases, leaving 15 bases between the germline ends. Looked up from germline, CDR1 is MNHNS and CDR2 is SASEGT. This CDR3 is CASSYNRAEGYTF. Here the CDR3 DNA reads TGTGCCAGCAGTTATAACAGGGCGGAAGGCTACACCTTC.

The rearrangement uses TRBV5-6 and TRBJ1-2; D uncertain. CDR1 is SGHDT and CDR2 is YYEEEE in the germline V gene. Trimming took off 1 base at V and 2 bases at J, with 0 bases between the two ends. The CDR3 is 11 amino acids. The DNA of the CDR3 is TGTGCCAGCAGCTTGAACTATGGCTACACCTTC. This codes for CASSLNYGYTF.

The gene calls are TRBV6-1 and TRBJ1-2; D might be TRBD1 (5 bases). The CDR3 is made up of 13 amino acids. CDR1 is MNHNS, CDR2 SASEGT, per germline. V lost 4 bases and J 4 bases, leaving 10 bases between the germline ends. The CDR3 here is CASSVGVSYGYTF. The DNA of the CDR3 is TGTGCCAGCAGTGTGGGGGTGAGCTATGGCTACACCTTC.

This rearrangement joins TRBV11-3 to TRBJ1-1; D is possibly TRBD1 (5 bases). The CDR3 has 13 residues. V was pared by 5 bases and J by 1 base, with 8 bases between. Germline-derived CDR1 and CDR2 are SGHNT and YENEEA. CDR3 coding DNA: TGTGCCAGCAGCCAGGGACGGAACACTGAAGCTTTCTTT. This sequence encodes CASSQGRNTEAFF.

This clone was seen more than once but under ten times. This rearrangement joins TRBV7-9 to TRBJ2-7; 10 bases map to TRBD1. The germline V gene has CDR1 SEHNR and CDR2 FQNEAQ (reference sequence). Losses at the gene ends were 3 bases for V and 5 bases for J; bases not matched to a gene: 4. The length of the CDR3 is 14 residues. In DNA form, the CDR3 reads TGTGCCAGCAGCTTGGGACAGGGGAGGGACGAGCAGTACTTC. Its translation: CASSLGQGRDEQYF.

This clone came up a few times. V and J are TRBV4-2 and TRBJ2-7, with TRBD2 matching over 7 bases. Trimming at V came to 4 bases and at J to 6 bases, leaving 15 bases not matched to a gene. In germline, CDR1 is LGHNA, CDR2 YNFKEQ. This CDR3 region has 16 residues. The DNA for the CDR3 is TGTGCCAGCAGCCCCAAATTCGACAGCGGGACGGGCGAGCAGTACTTC. Protein sequence: CASSPKFDSGTGEQYF.

This rearrangement joins TRBV13 to TRBJ2-5; D gene unclear. CDR1 is PRHDT, CDR2 FYEKMQ, per germline (reference sequence). This CDR3 has 12 amino acids. Trimming cost V 2 bases and J 5 bases, with 6 bases left between them. CDR3 residues: CASSLLRETQYF. In DNA form, the CDR3 reads TGTGCCAGCAGCTTATTGCGGGAGACCCAGTACTTC.

This chain joins TRBV19 and TRBJ2-2; D call uncertain. Trimming removed 5 bases at V and 3 bases at J, with 13 bases between. The germline V gene encodes CDR1 LNHDA and CDR2 SQIVND (reference sequence). This CDR3 contains 15 residues. DNA for the CDR3: TGTGCCAGTAGTTCCGGTGAAAGTCACACCGGGGAGCTGTTTTTT. Residues: CASSSGESHTGELFF.

The chain carries TRBV29-1 and TRBJ1-2; D gene ambiguous. V gave up 4 bases and J gave up 2 bases, with 8 bases separating them. Germline CDR1 SQVTM, CDR2 ANQGSEA. There are 12 residues in the CDR3. The CDR3 nucleotides are TGCAGCGTTGCACGGCAGAACTATGGCTACACCTTC. Its translation: CSVARQNYGYTF.

The gene calls are TRBV30 and TRBJ2-7; 9 bases align to TRBD1. Unmatched junction bases numbered 6, after V lost 4 bases and J lost 2 bases. From germline, CDR1 is GTSNPN and CDR2 SVGIG (reference sequence). The CDR3 runs to 14 residues. The CDR3 nucleotides are TGTGCCTGGAACTGGGACAGGGCTGCCTACGAGCAGTACTTC. The encoded protein is CAWNWDRAAYEQYF.

The CDR3 region has the DNA TGCGCCAGCAGCCAGACTAGCGGGGAGACCGGGGAGCTGTTTTTT. Translation gives CASSQTSGETGELFF. This chain joins TRBV5-1 and TRBJ2-2; TRBD2 aligns across 11 bases. The V segment lost 4 bases and the J segment 5 bases; nucleotides outside the gene matches: 4. The CDR3 length is 15 residues. Germline assignment: CDR1 SGHRS and CDR2 YFSETQ.

The V and J genes are TRBV19 and TRBJ2-2, with 7 bases lining up with TRBD1. Germline V gene sequence: CDR1 LNHDA, CDR2 SQIVND (reference sequence). Losses at the gene ends were 6 bases for V and 3 bases for J; bases not matched to a gene: 4. This CDR3 has 14 residues. The DNA of the CDR3 is TGTGCCAGTAGAAGACAGGGTTACACCGGGGAGCTGTTTTTT. It yields the protein CASRRQGYTGELFF.

The chain links TRBV5-1 to TRBJ2-7; 8 bases are a match to TRBD1. CDR1 and CDR2 (germline): SGHRS, YFSETQ. Germline trimming cut 0 bases from V and 2 bases from J; bases unmatched to any gene: 13. The CDR3 is 18 amino acids. CDR3 nucleotides: TGCGCCAGCAGCTTGGGCCTAGTACAGGGGGTTAGTGCCTACGAGCAGTACTTC. It translates to CASSLGLVQGVSAYEQYF.

V gene TRBV18 combines with J gene TRBJ2-7; TRBD2 matches 8 bases. The V gene end was trimmed by 3 bases and the J gene end by 2 bases; junction bases not matched to a gene: 9. CDR1 and CDR2 from the germline V gene are KGHSH and LQKENI. The CDR3 sequence is 16 residues long. CDR3 nucleotide sequence: TGTGCCAGCTCACCGCGGGAGGAAGGCGGGGCCTACGAGCAGTACTTC. It yields the protein CASSPREEGGAYEQYF.

This chain connects TRBV28 to TRBJ2-4, with 8 bases matching TRBD2. The V segment lost 3 bases and the J segment 2 bases; nucleotides outside the gene matches: 9. Germline V CDR1 and CDR2: MDHEN, SYDVKM. The CDR3 loop spans 17 amino acids. The CDR3 region is CASSFRAGGITKNIQYF. CDR3 sequence (DNA): TGTGCCAGCAGTTTCAGGGCGGGGGGTATAACCAAAAACATTCAGTACTTC.

This rearrangement joins TRBV6-4 to TRBJ1-1; D is perhaps TRBD1 (6 bases). The CDR3 length is 15 residues. With 2 bases removed from V and 4 bases from J, the gap between germline ends came to 14 bases. Germline CDR1 is MRHNA and CDR2 is SNTAGT. The CDR3 is CASSDRSRGATEAFF. CDR3 bases: TGTGCCAGCAGTGACCGGTCAAGGGGGGCCACTGAAGCTTTCTTT.

The chain carries TRBV9 and TRBJ1-5, with D perhaps matching TRBD1 (5 bases). Trimming took off 0 bases at V and 8 bases at J, with 15 bases between the two ends. The germline V gene has CDR1 SGDLS and CDR2 YYNGEE. The CDR3 loop spans 15 amino acids. The CDR3 protein is CASSVGGAALEPQHF. CDR3 bases: TGTGCCAGCAGCGTAGGGGGCGCGGCTTTGGAGCCCCAGCATTTT.